The next 9 T cell receptor beta chains were all read from a single sample in a study of CD4 T cells in relation to SARS-CoV-2 and coronaviruses. Antigen specificity for these receptors is unknown. Libraries were prepared by immunoSEQ multiplex PCR; TCRdb keeps only in-frame clonotypes and omits some of them. Seen here are roughly 29,000 clones, 75% to 80% observed once, and the top ten hold 20% to 25%. Unexposed donor CD4+ T cells date from about 2010-2018, before the COVID-19 pandemic. Isolation of CD4+ T cells took place after less than 11 days in culture. Sequencing was performed on CD4+ T cells from PBMCs, cultured in vitro. These receptors were collected from a human donor in good health.

V usage is TRBV7-9 and J usage is TRBJ2-7; D may correspond to TRBD1 or TRBD2 (5 bases each). CDR1 SEHNR and CDR2 FQNEAQ come from the germline V gene (reference sequence). This CDR3 region has 14 residues. V dropped 4 bases and J dropped 2 bases, with 12 bases sitting between them. The CDR3 nucleotides read TGTGCCAGCAGCTCCTGGGACGGACCCTACGAGCAGTACTTC. Translating gives CASSSWDGPYEQYF.

This chain joins TRBV19 and TRBJ2-5; D might be TRBD1 (6 bases). V gave up 11 bases and J gave up 3 bases, with 16 bases separating them. Germline-derived CDR1 and CDR2 are LNHDA and SQIVND (reference sequence). The CDR3 is made up of 13 amino acids. CDR3 DNA: TGTGCCTCCCAGCCCGGGGACAAAGAGACCCAGTACTTC. Protein sequence: CASQPGDKETQYF.

The genes are TRBV7-8 and TRBJ2-7; no definite D call. Trimming cost V 0 bases and J 0 bases, with 12 bases left between them. Looked up from germline, CDR1 is SGHVS and CDR2 is FQNEAQ. This CDR3 has 16 amino acids. The CDR3: CASSLAPAAASYEQYF. The CDR3 DNA reads TGTGCCAGCAGCTTAGCCCCTGCGGCAGCCTCCTACGAGCAGTACTTC.

The gene calls are TRBV7-2 and TRBJ2-1; TRBD2 agrees at 9 bases. The CDR3 runs 16 residues. V dropped 1 base and J dropped 8; count of bases not matched to a gene: 9. Germline CDR1 is SGHTA and CDR2 is FQGNSA. The CDR3 nucleotides read TGTGCCAGCAGCTTAGAGTCTGCGGGGGGGAGGTATGAGCAGTTCTTC. Amino acids: CASSLESAGGRYEQFF.

This clone has only one observation. The chain has TRBV30 and TRBJ1-2; D gene unclear. Trimming cost V 2 bases and J 4 bases, with 8 bases left between them. Germline assignment: CDR1 GTSNPN and CDR2 SVGIG (reference sequence). There are 12 residues in the CDR3. As DNA, the CDR3 is TGTGCCTGGAGTTTTACGGGCTATGGCTACACCTTC. It yields the protein CAWSFTGYGYTF.

The DNA for the CDR3 is TGTGCCAGCAGTTACGGGGGATCGGCAGGGGATACGCAGTATTTT. Amino acids: CASSYGGSAGDTQYF. The chain couples TRBV6-5 to TRBJ2-3; D may correspond to TRBD1 or TRBD2 (5 bases each). Per germline, CDR1 MNHEY and CDR2 SVGAGI. This CDR3 comprises 15 residues. Trimming took 2 bases from V and 6 from J, leaving 15 bases between them.

The V call is TRBV27, the J call TRBJ2-2, with 14 bases fitting TRBD2. This CDR3 has 19 amino acids. V was clipped by 6 bases and J by 4 bases; unmatched bases: 13. Germline V gene sequence: CDR1 MNHEY, CDR2 SMNVEV (reference sequence). The CDR3 bases are TGTGCCAGCAGCCCGGGACTAGCGGGGGACCTCCACAGCACCGGGGAGCTGTTTTTT. Residues: CASSPGLAGDLHSTGELFF.

This clone was seen once. The V gene is TRBV2, the J gene TRBJ1-5; D might be TRBD1 (5 bases). V was trimmed by 7 bases and J by 3 bases, leaving 19 bases between them. Per germline, CDR1 SNHLY and CDR2 FYNNEI. This CDR3 has 16 amino acids. The CDR3 is CASTPRGRIPNQPQHF. The CDR3, as DNA: TGTGCCAGCACCCCGCGGGGACGGATACCCAATCAGCCCCAGCATTTT.

This clone showed up just once. The CDR3, as DNA: TGTGCCAGCAGTCGGTTAGCGGGGATAGAGACCCAGTACTTC. Translated, it gives CASSRLAGIETQYF. This chain joins TRBV7-8 and TRBJ2-5; TRBD2 matches 8 bases. This CDR3 is built from 14 residues. After removal of 6 bases from V and 4 bases from J, the junction contained 7 bases not matched to a gene. CDR1 and CDR2 from the germline V gene are SGHVS and FQNEAQ.